The present T cell receptor (beta chain) was sequenced within a study of prognosis after radiotherapy for stage I lung cancer (dated by TCRdb to about 2021). With regard to the full study: Between April 2018 and 2019, about 20 stage I NSCLC patients were enrolled in Nanjing, China. There were about 13 patients with newly diagnosed primary stage I lung tumors and several patients with oligometastatic NSCLC after surgical resection of the primary tumor. Every patient was regarded as medically inoperable, because of comorbidities in more than 10 cases and refusal of surgery in roughly 7 cases. The cohort comprised fewer than 15 men and roughly 6 women with a median age of around 74 years, ranging from roughly 50 to 84 years. Tumor histology was squamous cell carcinoma in several patients and adenocarcinoma in about a dozen. Using image-guided IMRT or VMAT, SBRT was delivered in 3 to 5 fractions at a biologically effective dose of at least 100 Gy. In every patient, SBRT was given without any concurrent therapy. About 20% of the 19 patients developed distant metastases after SBRT, at a median of approximately 7 months; the other 15 showed no significant progression. This study profiled peripheral blood TCR beta repertoires from stage I NSCLC patients before and after stereotactic body radiotherapy and linked the repertoires to distant failure. The study took one blood sample before SBRT and one after SBRT from each of around 19 patients and sequenced all 40 or so samples.

All patients had node-negative disease on CT and PET/CT, and none had a history of other malignancies or prior chemotherapy or radiotherapy. At each of two time points, 6 to 7.5 milliliters of peripheral venous blood were collected in EDTA tubes. PBMCs were isolated by Ficoll-Paque Plus density-gradient centrifugation. Immediately after collection, samples were stored at -80 degrees C until analysis. Two rounds of multiplex PCR were used to amplify the TCR beta CDR3 region from genomic DNA. The first PCR round used primers specific to each TRBV and TRBJ gene, and the primer sequences were filed in Chinese patent CN105087789A. Universal primers were used in the second PCR round. The Roche High Pure PCR Template Preparation Kit was used to extract genomic DNA from the frozen PBMCs. Paired-end sequencing with 151 bp reads was performed on the libraries using an Illumina HiSeq 3000. As for how the authors treated the data: CutAdapt was used to remove raw reads lacking the multiplex PCR primer sequences. PEAR was used to merge high-quality paired reads into contigs. TRB V, D and J gene segments were assigned to each contig with MiXCR by alignment to reference sequences. CDR3 sequences were clustered by base quality and sequence similarity to remove sequencing errors. Shannon entropy, normalized by the natural log of the productive TCR sequence number, served as the measure of diversity. To get clonality, Shannon entropy was divided by the natural log of the number of unique clonotypes, and that result was subtracted from one. Using the Youden index from ROC curves, the researchers picked the repertoire-metric cut-offs for progression-free survival, and all analyses were carried out in R 3.5.3. TCRdb redid the processing of the public reads, applying fastp at Q25 and MiXCR, and retained in-frame beta chains. Each entry is one CDR3 protein sequence, shown with its most common DNA and genes. These V and J calls originate from TCRdb's pipeline instead of the authors' own analysis. Here the sample has fewer than 35,000 distinct CDR3 sequences; more than 25% occur a single time. The top ten constitute 12% of the sample.

By share, this clonotype ranks as medium-sized (0.01 to 0.1%). No antigen is known for it. Within one base of it there is no much larger clone, and no base qualities were kept. From the germline V gene, CDR1 is SGHAT and CDR2 is FQNNGV. V lost 5 bases and J lost 0 bases; the stretch between them is 14 bases long. From cysteine to phenylalanine, the CDR3 is 16 amino acids long. CDR3 DNA only is kept here, 48 bases in frame from base 1. What the work shows at the level of the full study, not this receptor alone: All reported P values were unadjusted for multiple comparisons. After SBRT, the number of unique TCR clones decreased (median about 10,000 before versus 6,000 to 7,000 after; Wilcoxon paired P=0.011). Differences in TRBV and TRBJ usage frequencies by metastasis status were reportedly observed in two V genes at baseline and in roughly ten V and two J genes after SBRT. Limitations of the study included a small cohort and short follow-up, and the study findings need independent validation. Post-SBRT Shannon entropy and its change from baseline were lower in patients who developed distant metastases; baseline Shannon entropy was not associated with metastases. No determination of tumor specificity was made for expanded TCR clones.

This clonotype was obtained from a donor aged 50 or older with non-small cell lung cancer. The chain joins TRBV11-2 to TRBJ1-3; the D gene lacks a confident call. This sample comprised PBMCs, obtained before or after stereotactic body radiation therapy (not recorded which). The CDR3 here reads CASSPRTLVSGNTIYF. The nucleotide sequence reads as follows: TGTGCCAGCAGCCCCCGGACTTTAGTCTCTGGAAACACCATATATTTT.